This record covers a single TCR beta chain. The protocol was immunoSEQ multiplex PCR, while the TCRdb copy is restricted to in-frame clones and leaves out a portion. This table has 150,000 to 200,000 clones, about 86% appearing once. These data belong to a study of blood T cell repertoires in COVID-19. Material: peripheral blood. This TCR was recovered from a man between 18 and 35 years old with active or convalescent COVID-19.

The CDR3 protein is CASRIGRGANTGELFF. CDR3 DNA sequence: TGTGCCAGCCGCATCGGGCGGGGAGCTAACACCGGGGAGCTGTTTTTT. The genes are TRBV27 and TRBJ2-2, with a possible D match to TRBD2 (6 bases). CDR3 size: 16 residues. CDR1 MNHEY and CDR2 SMNVEV come from the germline V gene (reference sequence). V was cut by 8 bases and J by 2 bases, with 18 bases left in between.